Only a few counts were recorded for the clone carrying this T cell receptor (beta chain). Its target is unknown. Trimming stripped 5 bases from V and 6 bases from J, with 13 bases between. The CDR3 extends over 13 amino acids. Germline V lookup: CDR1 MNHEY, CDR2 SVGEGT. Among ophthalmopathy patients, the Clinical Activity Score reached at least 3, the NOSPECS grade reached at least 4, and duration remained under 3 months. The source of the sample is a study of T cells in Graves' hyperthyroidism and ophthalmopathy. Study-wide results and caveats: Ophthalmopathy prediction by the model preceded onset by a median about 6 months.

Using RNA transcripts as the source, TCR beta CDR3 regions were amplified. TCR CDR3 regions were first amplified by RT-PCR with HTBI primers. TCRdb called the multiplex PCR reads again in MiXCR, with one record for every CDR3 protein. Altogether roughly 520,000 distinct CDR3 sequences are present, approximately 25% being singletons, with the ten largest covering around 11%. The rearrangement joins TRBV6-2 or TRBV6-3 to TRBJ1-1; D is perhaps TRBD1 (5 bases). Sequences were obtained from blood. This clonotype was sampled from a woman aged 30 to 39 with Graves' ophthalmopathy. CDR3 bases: TGTGCCAGCAGTCCTGATCGGGGGGCTGAAGCTTTCTTT. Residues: CASSPDRGAEAFF.